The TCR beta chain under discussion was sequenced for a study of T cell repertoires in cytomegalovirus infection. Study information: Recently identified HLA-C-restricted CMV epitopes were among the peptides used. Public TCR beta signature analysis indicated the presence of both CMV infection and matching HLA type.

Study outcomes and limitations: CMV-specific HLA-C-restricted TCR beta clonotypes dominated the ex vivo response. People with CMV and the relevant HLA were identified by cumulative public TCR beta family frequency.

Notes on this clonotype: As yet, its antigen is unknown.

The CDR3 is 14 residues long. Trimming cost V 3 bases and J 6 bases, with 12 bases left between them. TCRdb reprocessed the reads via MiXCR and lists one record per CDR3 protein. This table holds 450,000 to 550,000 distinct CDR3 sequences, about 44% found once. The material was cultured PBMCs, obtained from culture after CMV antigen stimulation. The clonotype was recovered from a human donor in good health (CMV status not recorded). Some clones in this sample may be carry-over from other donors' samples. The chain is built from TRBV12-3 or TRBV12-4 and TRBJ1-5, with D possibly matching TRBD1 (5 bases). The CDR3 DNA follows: TGTGCCAGCAGTTTTGGGGCGGGGGGTCAGCCCCAGCATTTT. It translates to CASSFGAGGQPQHF.